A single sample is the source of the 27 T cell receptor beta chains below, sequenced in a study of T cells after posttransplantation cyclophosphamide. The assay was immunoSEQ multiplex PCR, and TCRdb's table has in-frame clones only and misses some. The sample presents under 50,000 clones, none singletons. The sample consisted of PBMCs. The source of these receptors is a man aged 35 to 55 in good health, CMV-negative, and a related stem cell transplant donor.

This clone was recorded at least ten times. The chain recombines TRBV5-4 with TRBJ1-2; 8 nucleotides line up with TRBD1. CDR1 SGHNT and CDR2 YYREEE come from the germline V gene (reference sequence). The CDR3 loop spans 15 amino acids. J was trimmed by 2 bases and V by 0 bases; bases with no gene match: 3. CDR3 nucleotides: TGTGCCAGCAGCTTGGATCCAGGGGGCAACTATGGCTACACCTTC. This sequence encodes CASSLDPGGNYGYTF.

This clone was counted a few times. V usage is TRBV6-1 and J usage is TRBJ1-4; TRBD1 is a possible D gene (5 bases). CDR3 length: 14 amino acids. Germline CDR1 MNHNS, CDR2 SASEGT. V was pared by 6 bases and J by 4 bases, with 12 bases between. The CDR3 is CASRRTRDNEKLFF. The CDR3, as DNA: TGTGCCAGCAGACGGACAAGAGATAATGAAAAACTGTTTTTT.

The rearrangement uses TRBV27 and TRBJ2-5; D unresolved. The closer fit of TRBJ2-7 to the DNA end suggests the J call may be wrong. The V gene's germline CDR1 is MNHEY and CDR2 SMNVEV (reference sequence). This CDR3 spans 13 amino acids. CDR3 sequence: CASSLSVASEQYF. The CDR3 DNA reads TGTGCCAGCAGTTTATCCGTAGCCTCCGAGCAGTACTTC.

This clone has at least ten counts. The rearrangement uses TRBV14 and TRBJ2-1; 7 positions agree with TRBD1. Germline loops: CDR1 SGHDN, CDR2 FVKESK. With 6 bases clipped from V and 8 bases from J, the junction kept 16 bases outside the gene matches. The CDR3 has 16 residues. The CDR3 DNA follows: TGTGCCAGCAGTCACCTCGACAGGGCCTTTGGCGATGAGCAGTTCTTC. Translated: CASSHLDRAFGDEQFF.

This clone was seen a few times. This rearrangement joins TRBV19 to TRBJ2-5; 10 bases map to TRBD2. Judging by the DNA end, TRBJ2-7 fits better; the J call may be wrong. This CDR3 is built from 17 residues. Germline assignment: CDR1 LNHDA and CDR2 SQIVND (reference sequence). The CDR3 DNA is TGTGCCAGTAGCGAACTAGCGGGGATCTCCGACCCCTACGAGCAGTACTTC. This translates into CASSELAGISDPYEQYF.

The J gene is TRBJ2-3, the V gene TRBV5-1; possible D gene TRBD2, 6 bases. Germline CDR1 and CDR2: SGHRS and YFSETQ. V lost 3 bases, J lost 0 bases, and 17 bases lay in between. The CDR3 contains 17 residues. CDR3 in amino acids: CASSSPRAGFSTDTQYF. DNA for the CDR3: TGCGCCAGCAGCTCTCCTCGGGCGGGATTTAGCACAGATACGCAGTATTTT.

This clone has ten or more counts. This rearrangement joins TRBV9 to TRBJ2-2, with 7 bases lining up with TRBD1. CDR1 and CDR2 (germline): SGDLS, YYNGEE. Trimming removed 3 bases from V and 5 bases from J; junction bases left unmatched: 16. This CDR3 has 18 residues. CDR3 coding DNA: TGTGCCAGCAGCGCCAGGACAGGCGTCGCATCGGGGACCGGGGAGCTGTTTTTT. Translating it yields CASSARTGVASGTGELFF.

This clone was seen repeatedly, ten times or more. CDR3 in amino acids: CASINRLAGVATYEQYF. CDR3 DNA sequence: TGTGCCAGCATTAACAGACTAGCGGGAGTCGCCACCTACGAGCAGTACTTC. This chain uses TRBV27 with TRBJ2-7, with TRBD2 matching over 12 bases. The CDR3 has 17 residues. The V gene's germline CDR1 is MNHEY and CDR2 SMNVEV (reference sequence). V shed 7 bases, J shed 2 bases, and the junction held 12 bases outside the gene matches.

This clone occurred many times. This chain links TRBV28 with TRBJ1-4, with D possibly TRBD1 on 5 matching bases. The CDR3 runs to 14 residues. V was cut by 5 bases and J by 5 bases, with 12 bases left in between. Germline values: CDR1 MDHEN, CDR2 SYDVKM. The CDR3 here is CASSPDRGNEKLFF. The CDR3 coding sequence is TGTGCCAGCAGTCCCGACCGGGGGAATGAAAAACTGTTTTTT.

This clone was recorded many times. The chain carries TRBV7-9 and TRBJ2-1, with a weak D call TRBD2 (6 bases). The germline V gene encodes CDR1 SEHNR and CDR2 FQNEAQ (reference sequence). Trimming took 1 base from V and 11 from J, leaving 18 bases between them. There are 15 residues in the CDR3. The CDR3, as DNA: TGTGCCAGCAGCTTAGTTAGCGGTGACGTGATAAAGCAGTTCTTC. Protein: CASSLVSGDVIKQFF.

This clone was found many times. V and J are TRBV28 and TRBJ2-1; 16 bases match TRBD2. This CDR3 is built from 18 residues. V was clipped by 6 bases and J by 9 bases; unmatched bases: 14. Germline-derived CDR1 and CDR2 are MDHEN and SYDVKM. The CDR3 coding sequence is TGTGCCAGCAGCCCGGGACTAGCGGGAGGGGAGGGGAAGGGTGAGCAGTTCTTC. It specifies CASSPGLAGGEGKGEQFF.

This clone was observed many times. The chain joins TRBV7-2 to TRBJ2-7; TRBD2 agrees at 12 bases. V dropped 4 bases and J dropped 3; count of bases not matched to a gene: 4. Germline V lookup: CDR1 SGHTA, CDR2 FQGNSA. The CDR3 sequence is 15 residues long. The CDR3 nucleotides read TGTGCCAGCAGCTCCGGACTAGCGGGAATCTACGAGCAGTACTTC. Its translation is CASSSGLAGIYEQYF.

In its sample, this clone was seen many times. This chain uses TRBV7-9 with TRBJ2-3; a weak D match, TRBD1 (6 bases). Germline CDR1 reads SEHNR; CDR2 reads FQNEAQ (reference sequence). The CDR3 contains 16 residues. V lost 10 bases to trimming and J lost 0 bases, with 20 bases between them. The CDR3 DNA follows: TGTGCCACTACAGGGAATTCCAACCCTAGCACAGATACGCAGTATTTT. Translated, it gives CATTGNSNPSTDTQYF. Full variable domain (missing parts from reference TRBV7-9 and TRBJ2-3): DTGVSQNPRHKITKRGQNVTFRCDPISEHNRLYWYRQTLGQGPEFLTYFQNEAQLEKSRLLSDRFSAERPKGSFSTLEIQRTEQGDSAMYLCATTGNSNPSTDTQYFGPGTRLTVL.

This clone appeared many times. The CDR3 nucleotides read TGCGCCAGCAGCTTGGTGGGCCTCTCTGGAAACACCATATATTTT. Translation: CASSLVGLSGNTIYF. This chain uses TRBV5-1 with TRBJ1-3; D remains unclear. The CDR3 contains 15 residues. Germline CDR1 is SGHRS and CDR2 is YFSETQ. The V end lost 0 bases, the J end lost 0 bases, and 7 bases lay between the germline ends.

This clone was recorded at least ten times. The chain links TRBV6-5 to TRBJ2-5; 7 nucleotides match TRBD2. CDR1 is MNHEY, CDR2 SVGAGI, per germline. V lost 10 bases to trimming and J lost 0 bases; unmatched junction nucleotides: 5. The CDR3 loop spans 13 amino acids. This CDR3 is CATRGGNQETQYF. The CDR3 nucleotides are TGTGCCACCCGGGGAGGGAACCAAGAGACCCAGTACTTC.

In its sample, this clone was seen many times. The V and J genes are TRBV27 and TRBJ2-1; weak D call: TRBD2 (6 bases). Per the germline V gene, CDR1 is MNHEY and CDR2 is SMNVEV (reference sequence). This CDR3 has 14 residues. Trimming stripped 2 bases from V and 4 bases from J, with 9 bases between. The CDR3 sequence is CASSLTGAYNEQFF. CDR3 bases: TGTGCCAGCAGTTTAACGGGAGCGTACAATGAGCAGTTCTTC.

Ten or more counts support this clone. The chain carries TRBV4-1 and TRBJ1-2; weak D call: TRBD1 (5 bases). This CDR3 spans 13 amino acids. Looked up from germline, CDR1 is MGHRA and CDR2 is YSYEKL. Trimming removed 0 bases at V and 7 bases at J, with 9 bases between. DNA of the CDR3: TGCGCCAGCAGCCAAGAGGGGGGAGTTGGCTACACCTTC. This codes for CASSQEGGVGYTF.

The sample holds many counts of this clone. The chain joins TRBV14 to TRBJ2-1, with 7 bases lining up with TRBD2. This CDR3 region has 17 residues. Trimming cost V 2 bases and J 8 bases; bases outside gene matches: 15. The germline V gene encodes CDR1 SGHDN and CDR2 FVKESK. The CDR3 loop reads CASSQWASGTLLDEQFF. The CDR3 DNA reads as TGTGCCAGCAGCCAATGGGCTAGCGGTACCCTCTTGGATGAGCAGTTCTTC.

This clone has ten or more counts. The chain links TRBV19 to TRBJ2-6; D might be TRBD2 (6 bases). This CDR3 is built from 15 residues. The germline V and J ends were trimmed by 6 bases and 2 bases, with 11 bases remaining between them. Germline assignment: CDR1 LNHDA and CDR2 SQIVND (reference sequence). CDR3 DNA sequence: TGTGCCAGTAGCGTGGAGGGAACTGGGGCCAACGTCCTGACTTTC. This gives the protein CASSVEGTGANVLTF.

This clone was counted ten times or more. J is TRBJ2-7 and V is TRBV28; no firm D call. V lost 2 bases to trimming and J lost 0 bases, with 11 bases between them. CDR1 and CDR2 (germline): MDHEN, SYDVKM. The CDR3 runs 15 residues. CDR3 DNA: TGTGCCAGCAGTTTACTGGCTCCGCCCTCCTACGAGCAGTACTTC. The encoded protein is CASSLLAPPSYEQYF.

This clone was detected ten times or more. CDR3 amino acids: CASSGPRTVYNEQFF. The CDR3 DNA reads TGTGCCAGCAGCGGGCCACGTACAGTGTACAATGAGCAGTTCTTC. This chain connects TRBV9 to TRBJ2-1; D not resolved. V lost 3 bases and J lost 4, with 14 bases in between. The germline gives CDR1 SGDLS, CDR2 YYNGEE. The CDR3 has 15 amino acids.

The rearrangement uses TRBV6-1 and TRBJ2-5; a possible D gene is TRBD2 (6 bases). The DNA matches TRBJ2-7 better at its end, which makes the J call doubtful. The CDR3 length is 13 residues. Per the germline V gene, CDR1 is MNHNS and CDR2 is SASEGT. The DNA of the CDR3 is TGTGCCAGCAGGGTATCGGAGGGCTACGAGCAGTACTTC. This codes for CASRVSEGYEQYF.

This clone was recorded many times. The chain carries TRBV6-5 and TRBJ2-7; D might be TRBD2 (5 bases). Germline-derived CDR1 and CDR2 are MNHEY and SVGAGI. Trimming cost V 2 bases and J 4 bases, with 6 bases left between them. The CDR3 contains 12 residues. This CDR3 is CASSYPGYEQYF. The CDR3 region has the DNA TGTGCCAGCAGTTACCCGGGATACGAGCAGTACTTC.

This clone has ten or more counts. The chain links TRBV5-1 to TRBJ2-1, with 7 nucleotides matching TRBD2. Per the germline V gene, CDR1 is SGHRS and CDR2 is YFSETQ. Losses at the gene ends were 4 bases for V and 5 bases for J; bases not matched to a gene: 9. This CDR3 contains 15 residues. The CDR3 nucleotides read TGCGCCAGCAGCGGAAATATCGGGACTAACAATGAGCAGTTCTTC. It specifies CASSGNIGTNNEQFF.

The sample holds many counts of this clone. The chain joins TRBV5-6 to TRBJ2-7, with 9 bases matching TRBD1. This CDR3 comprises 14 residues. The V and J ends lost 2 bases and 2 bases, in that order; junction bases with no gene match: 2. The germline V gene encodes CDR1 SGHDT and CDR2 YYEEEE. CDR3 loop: CASSFGTGTYEQYF. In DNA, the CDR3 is TGTGCCAGCAGCTTCGGGACAGGGACCTACGAGCAGTACTTC.

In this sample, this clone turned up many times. The DNA of the CDR3 is TGTGCCACACGGGCGACAGCTGGGGCCAACGTCCTGACTTTC. Its protein product is CATRATAGANVLTF. The V call is TRBV28, the J call TRBJ2-6; D perhaps matches TRBD1 (5 bases). The germline gives CDR1 MDHEN, CDR2 SYDVKM. Trimming took off 10 bases at V and 2 bases at J, with 12 bases between the two ends. This CDR3 contains 14 residues.

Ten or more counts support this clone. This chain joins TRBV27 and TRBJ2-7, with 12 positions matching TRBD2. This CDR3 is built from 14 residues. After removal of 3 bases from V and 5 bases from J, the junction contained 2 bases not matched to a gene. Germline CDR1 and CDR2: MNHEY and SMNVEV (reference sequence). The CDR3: CASSLTSGSHEQYF. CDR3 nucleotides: TGTGCCAGCAGTTTGACTAGCGGGAGCCACGAGCAGTACTTC.